This T cell receptor (beta chain) was captured by sequencing in a study of neoadjuvant anti-PD-1 for oral cavity cancer. At the level of the study: Most patients had three to four biweekly doses of 3 mg/kg nivolumab before resection. Patients without progression received a fourth nivolumab dose around day 43, then surgical resection on days 50-56.

V trimming: 0 bases; J trimming: 1 base; junction bases outside the gene matches: 4. Germline loops: CDR1 SGHKS, CDR2 YYEKEE (reference sequence). There are 17 residues in the CDR3. This clone was counted between two and nine times. TCRdb's copy holds only in-frame clones and misses some; the assay was immunoSEQ multiplex PCR. The sample records about 14,000 clones, roughly two thirds being singletons. This chain uses TRBV5-5 with TRBJ2-2, with 9 bases lining up with TRBD1. The material was PBMCs, obtained before nivolumab (anti-PD-1) treatment. The TCR originated in a person aged 35 to 85 with oral cavity squamous cell carcinoma. This CDR3 is CASSLGGTGLNTGELFF. As DNA, the CDR3 is TGTGCCAGCAGCTTGGGTGGGACAGGGTTGAACACCGGGGAGCTGTTTTTT.